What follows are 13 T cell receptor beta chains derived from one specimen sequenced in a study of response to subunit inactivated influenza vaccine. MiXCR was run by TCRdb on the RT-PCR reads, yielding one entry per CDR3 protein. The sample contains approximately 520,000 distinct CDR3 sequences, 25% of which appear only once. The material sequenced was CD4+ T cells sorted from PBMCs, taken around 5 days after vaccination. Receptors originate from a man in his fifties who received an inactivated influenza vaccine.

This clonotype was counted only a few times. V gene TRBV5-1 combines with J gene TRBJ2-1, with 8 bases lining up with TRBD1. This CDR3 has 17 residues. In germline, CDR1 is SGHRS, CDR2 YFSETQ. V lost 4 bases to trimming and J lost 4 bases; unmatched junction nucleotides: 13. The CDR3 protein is CASSNAPVDRVYNEQFF. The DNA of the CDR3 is TGCGCCAGCAGCAACGCCCCGGTGGACAGGGTTTACAATGAGCAGTTCTTC.

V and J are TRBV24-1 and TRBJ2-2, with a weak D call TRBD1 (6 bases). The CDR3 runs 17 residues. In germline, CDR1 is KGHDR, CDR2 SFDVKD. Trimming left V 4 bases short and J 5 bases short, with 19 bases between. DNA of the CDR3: TGTGCCACCAGTGACCCCCTCACAGGGAGTAAAACCGGGGAGCTGTTTTTT. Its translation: CATSDPLTGSKTGELFF.

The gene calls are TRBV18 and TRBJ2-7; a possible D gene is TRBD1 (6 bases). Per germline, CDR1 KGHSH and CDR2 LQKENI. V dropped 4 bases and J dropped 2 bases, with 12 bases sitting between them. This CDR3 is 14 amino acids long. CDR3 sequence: CASSLRRDTYEQYF. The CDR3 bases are TGTGCCAGCTCACTCAGACGGGACACCTACGAGCAGTACTTC.

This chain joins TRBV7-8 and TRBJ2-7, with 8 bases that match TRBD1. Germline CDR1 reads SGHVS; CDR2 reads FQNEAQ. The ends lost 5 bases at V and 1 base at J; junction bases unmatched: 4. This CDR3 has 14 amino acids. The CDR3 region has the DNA TGTGCCAGCAGCCGGGACAGGTTGTCCTACGAGCAGTACTTC. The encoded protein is CASSRDRLSYEQYF.

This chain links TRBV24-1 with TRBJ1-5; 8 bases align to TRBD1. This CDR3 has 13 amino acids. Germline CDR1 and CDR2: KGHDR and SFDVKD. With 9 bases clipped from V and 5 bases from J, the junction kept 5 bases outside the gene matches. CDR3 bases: TGTGCCACCCAGGACAGGGATTATCAGCCCCAGCATTTT. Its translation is CATQDRDYQPQHF.

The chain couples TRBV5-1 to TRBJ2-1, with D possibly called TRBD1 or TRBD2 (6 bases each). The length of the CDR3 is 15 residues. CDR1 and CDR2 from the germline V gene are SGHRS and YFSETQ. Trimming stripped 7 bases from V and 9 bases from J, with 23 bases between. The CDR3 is CASWDRGIFRGEQFF. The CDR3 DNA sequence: TGCGCCAGCTGGGACCGGGGGATATTCAGGGGTGAGCAGTTCTTC.

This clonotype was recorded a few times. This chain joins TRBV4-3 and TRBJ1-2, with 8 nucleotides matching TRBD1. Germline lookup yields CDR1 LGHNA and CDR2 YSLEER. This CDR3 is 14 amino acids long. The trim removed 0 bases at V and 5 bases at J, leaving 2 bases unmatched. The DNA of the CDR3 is TGCGCCAGCAGCCAAGAGCAGGGGGCATATGGCTACACCTTC. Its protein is CASSQEQGAYGYTF.

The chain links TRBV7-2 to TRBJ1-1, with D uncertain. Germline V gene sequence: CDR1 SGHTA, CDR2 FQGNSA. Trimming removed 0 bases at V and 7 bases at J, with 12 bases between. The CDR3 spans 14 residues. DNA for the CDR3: TGTGCCAGCAGCTTAGCGCGGCAGGCCGTTGAAGCTTTCTTT. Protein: CASSLARQAVEAFF.

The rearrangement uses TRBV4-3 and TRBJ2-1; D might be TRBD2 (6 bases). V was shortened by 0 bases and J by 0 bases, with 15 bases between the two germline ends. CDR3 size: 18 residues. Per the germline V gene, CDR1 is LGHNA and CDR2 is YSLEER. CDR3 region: CASSQERASVSSYNEQFF. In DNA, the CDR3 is TGCGCCAGCAGCCAAGAGAGAGCTAGCGTGAGCTCCTACAATGAGCAGTTCTTC.

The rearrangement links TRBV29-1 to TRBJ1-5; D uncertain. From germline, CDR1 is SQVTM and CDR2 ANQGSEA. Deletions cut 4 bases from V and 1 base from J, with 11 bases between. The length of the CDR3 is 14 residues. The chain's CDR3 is CSVVVGRSNQPQHF. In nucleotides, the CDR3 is TGCAGCGTTGTAGTTGGCAGGAGCAATCAGCCCCAGCATTTT.

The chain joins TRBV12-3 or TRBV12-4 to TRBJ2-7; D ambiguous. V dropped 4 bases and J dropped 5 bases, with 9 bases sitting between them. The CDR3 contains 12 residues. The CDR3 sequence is CASSSSIHEQYF. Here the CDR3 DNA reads TGTGCCAGCAGTTCTAGTATCCACGAGCAGTACTTC.

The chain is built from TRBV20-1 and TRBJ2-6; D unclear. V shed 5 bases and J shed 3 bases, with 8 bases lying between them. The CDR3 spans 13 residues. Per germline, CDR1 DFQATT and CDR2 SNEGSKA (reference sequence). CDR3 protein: CSAPTRGANVLTF. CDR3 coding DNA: TGCAGTGCTCCCACACGTGGGGCCAACGTCCTGACTTTC.

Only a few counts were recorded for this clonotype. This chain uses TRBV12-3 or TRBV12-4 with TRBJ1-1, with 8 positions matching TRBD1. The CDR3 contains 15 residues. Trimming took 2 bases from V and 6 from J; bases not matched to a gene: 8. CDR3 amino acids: CASSLYGARGPEAFF. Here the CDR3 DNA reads TGTGCCAGCAGTTTATACGGGGCCAGGGGGCCTGAAGCTTTCTTT.